This passage covers 23 T cell receptor beta chains from one sample sequenced in a study of metastatic and nonmetastatic thyroid tumors. With MiXCR, TCRdb reprocessed the PCR reads. The sample includes 20,000 to 25,000 clones, around 17% seen only once; the top ten take under 25%. Nobody among the patients had been given any treatment before thyroid surgery. Sequenced: blood. The receptors come from a male donor with papillary thyroid cancer or a benign thyroid nodule (not recorded which). Some clones in this sample may be carry-over from other donors' samples.

On this clone: A much larger clone sits a single nucleotide away, making a read error possible. The rearrangement links TRBV7-9 to TRBJ1-3, with D unresolved. CDR1 and CDR2 (germline): SEHNR, FQNEAQ (reference sequence). CDR3 length: 14 residues. CDR3 residues: CASPGGPSGNTIHF. The CDR3 DNA sequence: TGTGCCAGCCCGGGCGGACCCTCTGGAAACACCATACATTTT.

This clone is medium-sized in the sample. The gene calls are TRBV7-9 and TRBJ1-2; no firm D call. The germline gives CDR1 SEHNR, CDR2 FQNEAQ (reference sequence). Trimming stripped 1 base from V and 8 bases from J, with 2 bases between. CDR3 length equals 10 residues. The CDR3: CASSLEGYTF. DNA for the CDR3: TGTGCCAGCAGCTTAGAGGGCTACACCTTC.

The sample holds a few counts of this clone. Possible read error: a much larger clone is one base away. This rearrangement joins TRBV20-1 to TRBJ2-3; tentative D call: TRBD2 (6 bases). Germline-derived CDR1 and CDR2 are DFQATT and SNEGSKA (reference sequence). There are 15 residues in the CDR3. V lost 1 base and J 5 bases, leaving 16 bases between the germline ends. The CDR3 bases are TGCAGTGCTAGAGGGGTTGGGGGGAACATAGATACGCAGTATTTT. It codes for CSARGVGGNIDTQYF.

The chain recombines TRBV27 with TRBJ2-1; D is ambiguous. Trimming shortened V by 2 bases and J by 8 bases, and 16 bases separated the two germline ends. The length of the CDR3 is 15 residues. Germline V lookup: CDR1 MNHEY, CDR2 SMNVEV (reference sequence). The DNA of the CDR3 is TGTGCCAGCAGTTTAGCCCCGGGTCTCGCCGATGAGCAGTTCTTC. The encoded protein is CASSLAPGLADEQFF.

This clone showed up many times. J is TRBJ2-1 and V is TRBV13; TRBD2 matches at 15 bases. Unmatched junction bases numbered 15, after V lost 5 bases and J lost 7 bases. CDR1 is PRHDT, CDR2 FYEKMQ, per germline (reference sequence). CDR3 length equals 19 residues. The DNA of the CDR3 is TGTGCCAGCAGCAAGATCGGACTAGCGGGGGGGTCTGCTCGGAATGAGCAGTTCTTC. Amino acids: CASSKIGLAGGSARNEQFF.

Many counts were recorded for this clone. The CDR3 loop reads CASSPPGKLGDEQFF. The CDR3 coding sequence is TGTGCCAGCTCACCACCGGGGAAACTTGGCGATGAGCAGTTCTTC. The chain links TRBV18 to TRBJ2-1; no reliable D call. Germline V lookup: CDR1 KGHSH, CDR2 LQKENI. V lost 0 bases, J lost 8 bases, and 14 bases lay in between. This CDR3 is 15 amino acids long. Using reference TRBV18 and TRBJ2-1 for the parts outside the CDR3, the full variable domain is NAGVMQNPRHLVRRRGQEARLRCSPMKGHSHVYWYRQLPEEGLKFMVYLQKENIIDESGMPKERFSAEFPKEGPSILRIQQVVRGDSAAYFCASSPPGKLGDEQFFGPGTRLTVL.

This clone came up many times. The rearrangement joins TRBV7-9 to TRBJ2-1; 10 bases are a match to TRBD2. Germline V lookup: CDR1 SEHNR, CDR2 FQNEAQ (reference sequence). This CDR3 spans 13 amino acids. The J segment lost 6 bases and the V segment lost 6 bases, leaving 2 bases of the junction unmatched. The CDR3, as DNA: TGTGCCAGCAGGCTAGCGGGAGCCAATGAGCAGTTCTTC. Amino acid sequence: CASRLAGANEQFF.

This clone was counted at least ten times. At one of its ends the junction is not consistent with the germline gene, which may arise from a read error. V gene TRBV6-5 combines with J gene TRBJ1-2; 7 bases match TRBD1. The germline CDR1 and CDR2 sequences are MNHEY and SVGAGI. The length of the CDR3 is 16 residues. The CDR3 loop reads CAGSYAGIGGDYGYTF. Written as DNA, the CDR3 is TGTGCCGGCAGTTACGCGGGGATAGGGGGCGACTATGGCTACACCTTC.

The chain has TRBV18 and TRBJ2-3, with D possibly TRBD1 on 6 matching bases. The CDR3 has 15 amino acids. Germline V lookup: CDR1 KGHSH, CDR2 LQKENI. V was trimmed by 3 bases and J by 6 bases, leaving 16 bases between them. The DNA of the CDR3 is TGTGCCAGCTCACCCACAGCAGGGGCTGCGGATACGCAGTATTTT. It translates to CASSPTAGAADTQYF.

The chain has TRBV5-4 and TRBJ2-7; TRBD1 matches at 8 bases. This CDR3 region has 16 residues. CDR1 is SGHNT and CDR2 is YYREEE in the germline V gene (reference sequence). V trimming: 0 bases; J trimming: 0 bases; junction bases outside the gene matches: 5. CDR3 in DNA: TGTGCCAGCAGCTTGGGGGGACAGGATAGCTCCTACGAGCAGTACTTC. Residues: CASSLGGQDSSYEQYF. The full variable domain, rest sourced from reference TRBV5-4 and TRBJ2-7, is ETGVTQSPTHLIKTRGQQVTLRCSSQSGHNTVSWYQQALGQGPQFIFQYYREEENGRGNFPPRFSGLQFPNYSSELNVNALELDDSALYLCASSLGGQDSSYEQYFGPGTRLTVT.

This sequence joins TRBV6-1 and TRBJ2-7; D is ambiguous. Per the germline V gene, CDR1 is MNHNS and CDR2 is SASEGT. This CDR3 region has 13 residues. With 6 bases removed from V and 4 bases from J, the gap between germline ends came to 13 bases. The CDR3 DNA follows: TGTGCCAGCAGCTCGACCCAGGAATACGAGCAGTACTTC. Protein: CASSSTQEYEQYF.

A remark on this clone: Mismatch with germline at one junction end may stem from a read error. The sample has other DNA sequences that encode this CDR3 too. V gene TRBV3-1 combines with J gene TRBJ2-7; maybe TRBD1 (5 bases). The length of the CDR3 is 12 residues. Per the germline V gene, CDR1 is LGHDT and CDR2 is YNNKEL (reference sequence). The CDR3 region is CASSQVRGEQYF. The CDR3 DNA is TGTGCCAGCAGCCAAGTTAGGGGCGAGCAGTACTTT.

This clone was seen ten or more times. The chain carries TRBV3-1 and TRBJ2-1; D might be TRBD1 (6 bases). V lost 1 base, J lost 4 bases, and 17 bases lay in between. The CDR3 runs 17 residues. Germline CDR1 LGHDT, CDR2 YNNKEL (reference sequence). CDR3: CASSQVLWGPGYNEQFF. DNA for the CDR3: TGTGCCAGCAGCCAAGTTCTTTGGGGGCCGGGTTACAATGAGCAGTTCTTC.

This clone was counted ten times or more. The chain carries TRBV7-9 and TRBJ1-6; 8 bases align to TRBD1. Germline CDR1 is SEHNR and CDR2 is FQNEAQ (reference sequence). With 6 bases clipped from V and 6 bases from J, the junction kept 10 bases outside the gene matches. The CDR3 runs to 16 residues. This chain's CDR3 is CASSLSWGQVNSPLHF. DNA for the CDR3: TGTGCCAGCAGTCTAAGCTGGGGACAGGTTAATTCACCCCTCCACTTT.

This clone was seen ten or more times. The chain recombines TRBV28 with TRBJ1-1; no reliable D call. The CDR3 has 11 amino acids. V dropped 6 bases and J dropped 5 bases, with 7 bases sitting between them. Germline CDR1 MDHEN, CDR2 SYDVKM. The DNA of the CDR3 is TGTGCCAGCAGCTTCGGTACTGAAGCTTTCTTT. Its protein product is CASSFGTEAFF.

This clone was observed a few times. This may be a read error, as it is one base from a much larger clone. The V and J genes are TRBV5-6 and TRBJ1-1; weak D call: TRBD1 (5 bases). This CDR3 is 14 amino acids long. Germline loops: CDR1 SGHDT, CDR2 YYEEEE. The chain's CDR3 is CASSLVPTGTEVFF. CDR3 bases: TGTGCCAGCAGCTTGGTCCCCACGGGGACTGAAGTTTTCTTT. Full variable domain (outside the CDR3, taken from reference TRBV5-6 and TRBJ1-1): DAGVTQSPTHLIKTRGQQVTLRCSPKSGHDTVSWYQQALGQGPQFIFQYYEEEERQRGNFPDRFSGHQFPNYSSELNVNALLLGDSALYLCASSLVPTGTEVFFGQGTRLTVV.

The chain carries TRBV5-1 and TRBJ2-7; 11 bases fit TRBD2. Unmatched junction bases numbered 13, after V lost 1 base and J lost 4 bases. Germline V gives CDR1 SGHRS, CDR2 YFSETQ. CDR3 length: 18 residues. The CDR3 DNA reads TGCGCCAGCAGCTTGCGGGGTAGCGGGAGGGCCCTTTTTTACGAGCAGTACTTC. This sequence encodes CASSLRGSGRALFYEQYF.

The chain links TRBV20-1 to TRBJ1-2, with TRBD1 matching over 7 bases. CDR3 length: 16 amino acids. CDR1 is DFQATT, CDR2 SNEGSKA, per germline (reference sequence). J lost 4 bases, V lost 1 base, and 12 bases had no gene match. The CDR3 nucleotides are TGCAGTGCTAGAGTTACTAGACAGGGAGCGATCTATGGCTACACCTTC. Amino acids: CSARVTRQGAIYGYTF.

By share, this clone ranks as medium-sized. This rearrangement joins TRBV6-5 to TRBJ1-6; D gene uncertain. The CDR3 contains 15 residues. The germline V and J ends were trimmed by 0 bases and 11 bases, with 14 bases remaining between them. Germline assignment: CDR1 MNHEY and CDR2 SVGAGI. In DNA form, the CDR3 reads TGTGCCAGCAGTTACTCGCCGGGCCCACGGACACCCCTCCACTTT. Protein product: CASSYSPGPRTPLHF.

This clone was counted at least ten times. The gene calls are TRBV2 and TRBJ2-1; 10 nucleotides agree with TRBD2. There are 15 residues in the CDR3. With V trimmed by 8 bases and J by 4 bases, 8 bases remained unmatched. Germline assignment: CDR1 SNHLY and CDR2 FYNNEI. The CDR3 is CASSPQRGGYNEQFF. The CDR3 DNA reads as TGTGCCAGCTCCCCCCAGCGGGGGGGTTACAATGAGCAGTTCTTC.

This clone was seen many times. V is TRBV11-2 and J is TRBJ1-5; D uncertain. The CDR3 is 13 amino acids. Per the germline V gene, CDR1 is SGHAT and CDR2 is FQNNGV. V lost 5 bases and J 2 bases, leaving 7 bases between the germline ends. The CDR3 DNA is TGTGCCAGCAGCCCGGGCGGCAATCAGCCCCAGCATTTT. As protein: CASSPGGNQPQHF.

This clone showed up many times. This sequence joins TRBV7-2 and TRBJ2-7, with TRBD1 as a possible D gene (5 bases). There are 13 residues in the CDR3. CDR1 and CDR2 (germline): SGHTA, FQGNSA. Trimming left V 3 bases short and J 6 bases short, with 12 bases between. CDR3 in DNA: TGTGCCAGCAGCTTCGGACAAAGTACCGAGCAGTACTTC. As protein: CASSFGQSTEQYF.

This clone was seen a few times. This may stem from a read error, because a much larger clone lies one nucleotide away. This sequence joins TRBV5-1 and TRBJ2-1; D is uncertain. Per germline, CDR1 SGHRS and CDR2 YFSETQ. The CDR3 is 13 amino acids. V was cut by 2 bases and J by 7 bases, with 10 bases left in between. CDR3 DNA: TGCGCCAGCAGCTTAGTTCCAGCTAATGAGCAGTTCTTC. Its translation is CASSLVPANEQFF.